This T cell receptor (beta chain) was documented in a study of blood T cell repertoires in COVID-19. Profiled with immunoSEQ multiplex PCR; TCRdb holds only in-frame clones, not every one. The sample contains around 63,000 clones, more than 70% of which appear only once. The V gene end was trimmed by 1 base and the J gene end by 7 bases; junction bases not matched to a gene: 9. CDR1 and CDR2 (germline): LGHNA, YNFKEQ. The CDR3 is made up of 15 amino acids. The V gene is TRBV4-2, the J gene TRBJ1-2, with TRBD1 identical over 7 bases. This receptor was obtained from a man aged 55 to 70 with acute or convalescent COVID-19. The sequenced sample consisted of peripheral blood. DNA of the CDR3: TGTGCCAGCAGCCAAGTAGAGGGGGCCACCTCTGGCTACACCTTC. Its protein product is CASSQVEGATSGYTF.